Sequencing of this TCR beta chain was carried out in a study of blood T cells in healthy people across ages. Germline V gives CDR1 ENHRY, CDR2 SYGVKD. V lost 4 bases and J lost 4, with 9 bases in between. This CDR3 region has 13 residues. Russia was home to the donors, healthy Caucasian individuals aged roughly 6 to 95. PBMCs, at least 6.5 million per sample, were isolated. This clonotype has only a few counts. What it binds is unknown. Findings and caveats of the study: What prevented conclusive comparison of naive and antigen-experienced cells was that PBMCs were unsorted.

For the second PCR, which ran for roughly 6 to 12 cycles, a sample-barcoded 5' primer and a J-beta primer mix were used. TCRdb redid the calling of the 5' RACE reads with MiXCR, one entry per CDR3 protein. The top ten clones hold roughly 3.5% of a sample with 750,000 to 850,000 distinct CDR3 sequences, 25% of them seen once. These data are also associated with another study on T cells of mothers and their children. That publication notes: Related and unrelated pairs show similar shaping of TCR recombination output by thymic selection.

This sequence originates from a boy aged 5-17 years in good health. The J gene is TRBJ2-3, the V gene TRBV10-3, with D perhaps matching TRBD2 (5 bases). The sequencing input was blood. The CDR3: CAISAGKADTQYF. The DNA for the CDR3 is TGTGCCATCAGTGCGGGGAAAGCAGATACGCAGTATTTT.